This T cell receptor (beta chain) was sequenced in a study of response to subunit inactivated influenza vaccine. Study-level findings and limits: Only a handful of new T cells, the authors suggested, are recruited with each seasonal influenza vaccination.

This clonotype was seen a few times. The antigen is undetermined. In TCRdb, the RT-PCR reads were re-called with MiXCR into one record per CDR3 protein. In the table there are just over 300,000 distinct CDR3 sequences, roughly 20% of which are singletons. CDR1 and CDR2 from the germline V gene are LNHDA and SQIVND (reference sequence). Trimming shortened V by 3 bases and J by 9 bases, and 8 bases separated the two germline ends. This CDR3 region has 11 residues. The TCR was taken from a man in his fifties or sixties who received an inactivated influenza vaccine. The sample here was PBMCs from blood, taken less than 22 months after vaccination. The chain has TRBV19 and TRBJ1-1; D gene unclear. CDR3 coding DNA: TGTGCCAGTAGTATCGTGGGAAAAGCTTTCTTT. This gives the protein CASSIVGKAFF.